What follows are 11 T cell receptor beta chains derived from one specimen sequenced in a study of blood T cell repertoires in COVID-19. The table came from immunoSEQ multiplex PCR; TCRdb's copy has only in-frame clones and leaves some out. The sample lists fewer than 350,000 clones, approximately 81% occurring once. Sequencing was carried out using PBMCs or T cells enriched from blood (not recorded which). Receptors were obtained from a woman aged 50 to 60 who had recovered from COVID-19.

The rearrangement joins TRBV19 to TRBJ1-5, with D perhaps matching TRBD1 (5 bases). There are 15 residues in the CDR3. Germline values: CDR1 LNHDA, CDR2 SQIVND (reference sequence). V lost 3 bases and J 4 bases, leaving 13 bases between the germline ends. CDR3 amino acids: CASSIFDSKNQPQHF. The CDR3 nucleotides are TGTGCCAGTAGTATTTTTGACAGTAAGAATCAGCCCCAGCATTTT.

Notes on this clone: This sample also contains other DNA sequences that code for the same CDR3. This chain uses TRBV6-5 with TRBJ2-7; 8 nucleotides line up with TRBD1. The germline gives CDR1 MNHEY, CDR2 SVGAGI. The CDR3 runs 14 residues. V trimming: 5 bases; J trimming: 2 bases; junction bases outside the gene matches: 5. In DNA, the CDR3 is TGTGCCAGCAGTCCAGACAGGGGCGCCTACGAGCAGTACTTC. Translating it yields CASSPDRGAYEQYF.

The chain uses TRBV18 and TRBJ2-7; 7 bases map to TRBD1. The junction had 9 bases not matched to a gene; V was cut back by 3 bases and J by 7 bases. This CDR3 contains 14 residues. The germline gives CDR1 KGHSH, CDR2 LQKENI. Here the CDR3 reads CASSPAGGIGEQYF. The CDR3, as DNA: TGTGCCAGCTCACCGGCAGGGGGTATTGGGGAGCAGTACTTC.

The CDR3 here is CASSLSQGQPQHF. The CDR3 DNA sequence: TGTGCCAGCAGCTTATCCCAGGGACAGCCCCAGCATTTT. The chain joins TRBV7-2 to TRBJ1-5; D may be TRBD1 (5 bases). CDR1 SGHTA and CDR2 FQGNSA come from the germline V gene. The CDR3 runs 13 residues. The V and J ends lost 2 bases and 7 bases respectively, with 9 bases between them.

In its sample, this clone was seen a few times. Other DNA sequences in this specimen translate into the identical CDR3. CDR3 bases: TGCGCCAGCAGCTTGGAGGACAGGGCAACAGATACGCAGTATTTT. This gives the protein CASSLEDRATDTQYF. V is TRBV5-1 and J is TRBJ2-3; 8 positions agree with TRBD1. Germline CDR1 and CDR2: SGHRS and YFSETQ. Trimming removed 0 bases from V and 3 bases from J; junction bases left unmatched: 3. This CDR3 is built from 15 residues.

J is TRBJ2-2 and V is TRBV11-2; D remains ambiguous. Germline V gene sequence: CDR1 SGHAT, CDR2 FQNNGV. Trimming left V 5 bases short and J 6 bases short, with 10 bases between. The CDR3 runs to 13 residues. The CDR3 sequence is CASSPRVAGELFF. Here the CDR3 DNA reads TGTGCCAGCAGCCCCCGGGTCGCCGGGGAGCTGTTTTTT.

In its sample, this clone was seen a few times. This chain connects TRBV25-1 to TRBJ2-3; 9 nucleotides agree with TRBD1. CDR1 is MGHDK, CDR2 SYGVNS, per germline. V was clipped by 4 bases and J by 2 bases; unmatched bases: 7. This CDR3 has 16 residues. CDR3: CASSATGGGDTDTQYF. As DNA, the CDR3 is TGTGCCAGCAGTGCGACAGGGGGAGGGGACACAGATACGCAGTATTTT.

This clone was seen only once. V usage is TRBV19 and J usage is TRBJ1-4; D is undetermined. The germline V and J ends were trimmed by 4 bases and 0 bases, with 9 bases remaining between them. CDR3 length equals 15 residues. CDR1 and CDR2 (germline): LNHDA, SQIVND (reference sequence). The CDR3 is CASSKSQATNEKLFF. Here the CDR3 DNA reads TGTGCCAGTAGTAAAAGCCAAGCAACTAATGAAAAACTGTTTTTT.

V usage is TRBV19 and J usage is TRBJ2-1, with 11 bases aligning to TRBD2. The CDR3 extends over 16 amino acids. V lost 4 bases and J lost 10; bases outside the gene matches: 12. CDR1 and CDR2 (germline): LNHDA, SQIVND (reference sequence). CDR3 loop: CASSSRTSGRRREQFF. The CDR3 region has the DNA TGTGCCAGTAGTAGTCGGACTAGCGGGCGCAGGAGGGAGCAGTTCTTC.

This rearrangement joins TRBV3-1 (or the pseudogene TRBV3-2) to TRBJ1-2, with TRBD1 matching 10 bases. This CDR3 region has 14 residues. The ends lost 4 bases at V and 10 bases at J; junction bases unmatched: 9. Per germline, CDR1 LGHDT and CDR2 YNNKEL (reference sequence). This CDR3 is CASSRIRQGAHYTF. The DNA of the CDR3 is TGTGCCAGCAGCCGGATCCGACAGGGGGCCCACTACACCTTC.

The chain is built from TRBV9 and TRBJ2-6; 8 bases are shared with TRBD2. V trimming: 2 bases; J trimming: 2 bases; junction bases outside the gene matches: 0. The CDR3 sequence is 15 residues long. Germline CDR1 is SGDLS and CDR2 is YYNGEE. The CDR3 is CASSVGGAGANVLTF. The CDR3 region has the DNA TGTGCCAGCAGCGTCGGGGGGGCTGGGGCCAACGTCCTGACTTTC.